The rows below give T cell receptor beta chains drawn from one sample of a study of blood T cell repertoires in COVID-19. Assay used: immunoSEQ multiplex PCR; TCRdb lists only in-frame clones, some missing. The data contain about 220,000 clones, around 83% of them seen just once; the ten biggest clones take up about 1.3%. The material sequenced was PBMCs or T cells enriched from blood (not recorded which). The receptor set was obtained from a woman between 40 and 55 years old with acute COVID-19. Both conserved end residues are trimmed from each CDR3. Fields, in order: J gene, V gene, CDR3 protein.

TRBJ1-5 TRBV4-1 ASSQIFQYQPQH
TRBJ2-1 TRBV14 ASSRSGTVYNEQF
TRBJ1-5 TRBV30 AWSRQGVQPQH
TRBJ2-1 TRBV19 ASRGGGFYNEQF
TRBJ1-4 TRBV6-5 ASSYSPGEKLF
TRBJ1-2 TRBV13 ASSPRQGNYGYT
TRBJ1-3 TRBV6-5 ASSYSRFGSGNTIY
TRBJ2-7 TRBV6-2/TRBV6-3 ASSYTTGRSSYEQY
TRBJ1-3 TRBV27 ASSHGTSNTIY
TRBJ2-3 TRBV7-3 ASRFGSTTDTQY
TRBJ2-3 TRBV7-2 ASSPDGGAKTDTQY
TRBJ2-7 TRBV5-1 ASSLKWGPGEQY
TRBJ2-2 TRBV5-1 ASSLVSGNTGELF
TRBJ1-6 TRBV27 ASSLDGRGSPLH
TRBJ2-1 TRBV5-4 ASSFGSGSFEQF
TRBJ2-7 TRBV5-1 ASSLAQGYEQY
TRBJ2-7 TRBV27 ASSSRTSTLIQY
TRBJ1-1 TRBV6-5 ASSYSSRRSTEAF
TRBJ2-1 TRBV7-2 ASSLGPGGLYNEQF
TRBJ1-3 TRBV6-5 ASSVGQGNRNTIY
TRBJ2-3 TRBV7-2 ASSLASSHSTDTQY
TRBJ1-4 TRBV19 ASSIVGQVGEKLF
TRBJ2-7 TRBV5-1 ASRVLAGSSYEQY
TRBJ2-1 TRBV5-1 ASSLLAGGGNEQF
TRBJ2-5 TRBV19 ASSHRVSGGRETQY
TRBJ1-6 TRBV19 ASSIGGQTGSPLH
TRBJ1-2 TRBV13 ASSLGTGDYGYT
TRBJ1-4 TRBV20-1 SAWDREKLF
TRBJ2-7 TRBV27 ASSLTSASSYEQY
TRBJ2-1 TRBV7-9 ASSWRTSGYNEQF
TRBJ2-1 TRBV12-5 ASGLGGDEQF
TRBJ1-5 TRBV5-8 ASSLDRGYINQPQH